Presented here are 4 T cell receptor beta chains from one specimen sequenced in a study of blood T cell repertoires in COVID-19. Using immunoSEQ multiplex PCR, the repertoire was profiled, and TCRdb retains in-frame clones only, with some absent. The table includes 200,000 to 250,000 clones, approximately 90% detected once. The sample comprised PBMCs or T cells enriched from blood (not recorded which). The receptors derive from a man younger than 40 who had recovered from COVID-19.

The rearrangement joins TRBV7-8 to TRBJ1-1; D gene uncertain. With 5 bases removed from V and 4 bases from J, the gap between germline ends came to 14 bases. Germline CDR1 and CDR2: SGHVS and FQNEAQ. The CDR3 has 14 residues. The CDR3 reads CASSNLLSATEAFF. The CDR3 bases are TGTGCCAGCAGCAACCTCCTGAGTGCCACTGAAGCTTTCTTT.

The gene calls are TRBV7-7 and TRBJ1-4; D possibly corresponds to TRBD1 (6 bases). Germline values: CDR1 SSHAT, CDR2 FNYEAQ (reference sequence). The V gene lost 5 bases and the J gene lost 6 bases, with 10 bases spanning the gap. CDR3 size: 13 residues. The CDR3 DNA is TGTGCCAGCAGCAGGACAGCTGATGAAAAACTGTTTTTT. This sequence encodes CASSRTADEKLFF.

This chain connects TRBV19 to TRBJ2-1; D uncertain. The CDR3 covers 15 residues. The V and J ends lost 6 bases and 0 bases respectively, with 12 bases between them. Germline V gene lookup returns CDR1 LNHDA and CDR2 SQIVND (reference sequence). This chain's CDR3 is CASSQGGSSYNEQFF. In DNA form, the CDR3 reads TGTGCCAGTAGCCAAGGCGGAAGCTCCTACAATGAGCAGTTCTTC.

J is TRBJ2-7 and V is TRBV28, with 9 bases aligning to TRBD1. Germline-derived CDR1 and CDR2 are MDHEN and SYDVKM. The CDR3 has 14 residues. The V segment lost 4 bases and the J segment 4 bases; nucleotides outside the gene matches: 5. CDR3 DNA sequence: TGTGCCAGCAGTTCGCCGGGACAGGGATACGAGCAGTACTTC. It encodes CASSSPGQGYEQYF.